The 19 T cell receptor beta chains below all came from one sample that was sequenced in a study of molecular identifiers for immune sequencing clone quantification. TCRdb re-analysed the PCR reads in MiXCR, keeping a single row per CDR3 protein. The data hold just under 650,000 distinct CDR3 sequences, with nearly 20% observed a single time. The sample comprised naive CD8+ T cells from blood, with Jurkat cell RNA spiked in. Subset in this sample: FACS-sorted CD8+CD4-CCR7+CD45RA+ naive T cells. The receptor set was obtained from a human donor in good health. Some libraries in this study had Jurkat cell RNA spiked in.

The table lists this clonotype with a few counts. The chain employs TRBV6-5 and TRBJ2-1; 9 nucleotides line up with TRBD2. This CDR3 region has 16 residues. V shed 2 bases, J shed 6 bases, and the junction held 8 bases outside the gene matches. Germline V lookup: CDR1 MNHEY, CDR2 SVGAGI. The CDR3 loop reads CASSYSASGGSNEQFF. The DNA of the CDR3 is TGTGCCAGCAGTTACAGCGCGAGCGGGGGGAGCAATGAGCAGTTCTTC.

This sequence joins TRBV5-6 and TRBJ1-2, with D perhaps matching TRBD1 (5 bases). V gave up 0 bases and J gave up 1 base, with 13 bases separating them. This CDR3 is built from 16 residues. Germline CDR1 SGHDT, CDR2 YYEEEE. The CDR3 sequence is CASSLALTEVNYGYTF. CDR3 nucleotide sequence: TGTGCCAGCAGCTTGGCCTTGACAGAAGTTAACTATGGCTACACCTTC.

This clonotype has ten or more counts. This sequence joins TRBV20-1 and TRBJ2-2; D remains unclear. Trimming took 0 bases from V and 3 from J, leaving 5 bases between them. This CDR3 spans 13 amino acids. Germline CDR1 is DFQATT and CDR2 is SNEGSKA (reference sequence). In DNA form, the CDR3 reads TGCAGTGCTAGAGAAGGGTACACCGGGGAGCTGTTTTTT. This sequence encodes CSAREGYTGELFF.

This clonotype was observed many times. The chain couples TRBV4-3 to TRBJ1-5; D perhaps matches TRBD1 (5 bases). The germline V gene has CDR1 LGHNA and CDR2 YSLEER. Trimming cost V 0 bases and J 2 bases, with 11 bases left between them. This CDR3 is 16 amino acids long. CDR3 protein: CASSQDRGSGNQPQHF. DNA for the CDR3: TGCGCCAGCAGCCAAGATCGGGGGTCAGGCAATCAGCCCCAGCATTTT.

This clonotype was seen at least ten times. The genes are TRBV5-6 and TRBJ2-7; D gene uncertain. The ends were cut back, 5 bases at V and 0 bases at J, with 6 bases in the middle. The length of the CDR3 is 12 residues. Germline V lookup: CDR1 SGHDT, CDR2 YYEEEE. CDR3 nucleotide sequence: TGTGCCAGCAGTACCGACTCCTACGAGCAGTACTTC. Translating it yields CASSTDSYEQYF.

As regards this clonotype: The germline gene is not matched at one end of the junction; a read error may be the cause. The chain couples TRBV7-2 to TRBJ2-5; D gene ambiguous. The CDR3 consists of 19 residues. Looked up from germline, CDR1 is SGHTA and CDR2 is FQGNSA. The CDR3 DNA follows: TGTGCCAGCGGCCTAAAACCACCGATCGTGGAGAAGTACCAAGGGACCCAGTACTTC. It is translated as CASGLKPPIVEKYQGTQYF.

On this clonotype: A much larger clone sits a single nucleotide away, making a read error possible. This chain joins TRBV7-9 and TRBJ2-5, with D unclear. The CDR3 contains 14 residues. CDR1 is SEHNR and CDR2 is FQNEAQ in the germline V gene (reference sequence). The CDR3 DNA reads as TGTGTCAGCAGCTTTTTGGAACCCCAAGAGACCCAGTACTTC. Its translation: CVSSFLEPQETQYF.

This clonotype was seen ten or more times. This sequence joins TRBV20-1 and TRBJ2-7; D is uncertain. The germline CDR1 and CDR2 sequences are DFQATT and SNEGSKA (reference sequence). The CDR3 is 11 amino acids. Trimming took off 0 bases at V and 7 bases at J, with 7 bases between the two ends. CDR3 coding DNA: TGCAGTGCTAGAGACTGGTCAGAGCAGTACTTC. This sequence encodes CSARDWSEQYF.

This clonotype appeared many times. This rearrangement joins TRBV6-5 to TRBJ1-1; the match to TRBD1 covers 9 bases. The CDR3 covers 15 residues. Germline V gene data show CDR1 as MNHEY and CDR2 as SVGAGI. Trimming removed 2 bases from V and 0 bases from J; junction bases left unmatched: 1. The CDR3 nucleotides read TGTGCCAGCAGTTACGGGACAGGGATGAACACTGAAGCTTTCTTT. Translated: CASSYGTGMNTEAFF.

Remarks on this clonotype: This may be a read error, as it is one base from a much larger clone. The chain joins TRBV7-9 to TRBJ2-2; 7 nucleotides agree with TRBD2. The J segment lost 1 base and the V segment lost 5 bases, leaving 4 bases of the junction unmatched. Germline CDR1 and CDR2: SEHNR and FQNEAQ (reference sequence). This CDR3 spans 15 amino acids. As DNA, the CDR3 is TGTGCCAGCAGCCCCGGACTAGTGAACACCGGGGAGCTGTTTTTT. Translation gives CASSPGLVNTGELFF.

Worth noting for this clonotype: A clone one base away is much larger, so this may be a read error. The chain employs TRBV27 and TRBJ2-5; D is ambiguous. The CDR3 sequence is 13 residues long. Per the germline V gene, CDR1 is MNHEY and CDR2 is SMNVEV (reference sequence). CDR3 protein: CAGSSLWGETQYF. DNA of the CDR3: TGTGCCGGCAGTTCGCTGTGGGGAGAGACCCAGTACTTC.

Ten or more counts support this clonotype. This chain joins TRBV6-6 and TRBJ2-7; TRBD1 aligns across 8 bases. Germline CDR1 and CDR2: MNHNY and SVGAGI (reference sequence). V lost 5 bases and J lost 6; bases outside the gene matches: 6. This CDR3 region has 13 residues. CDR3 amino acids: CASSNRGYVEQYF. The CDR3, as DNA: TGTGCCAGCAGTAACAGGGGGTATGTCGAGCAGTACTTC.

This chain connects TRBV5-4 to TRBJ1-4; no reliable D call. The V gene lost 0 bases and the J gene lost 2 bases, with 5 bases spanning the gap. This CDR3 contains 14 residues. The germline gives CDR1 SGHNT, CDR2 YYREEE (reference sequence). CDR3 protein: CASSLGQTNEKLFF. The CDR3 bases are TGTGCCAGCAGCTTGGGGCAGACTAATGAAAAACTGTTTTTT.

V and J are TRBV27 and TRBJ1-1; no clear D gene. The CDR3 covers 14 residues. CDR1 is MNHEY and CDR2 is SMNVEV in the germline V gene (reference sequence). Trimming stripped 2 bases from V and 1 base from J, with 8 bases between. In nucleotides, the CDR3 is TGTGCCAGCAGTTTACTCAGGAAGAACACTGAAGCTTTCTTT. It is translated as CASSLLRKNTEAFF.

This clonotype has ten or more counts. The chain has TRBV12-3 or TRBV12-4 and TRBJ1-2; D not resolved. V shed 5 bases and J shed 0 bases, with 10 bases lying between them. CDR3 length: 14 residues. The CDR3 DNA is TGTGCCAGCAGTCTGGACGGTTCTAACTATGGCTACACCTTC. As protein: CASSLDGSNYGYTF.

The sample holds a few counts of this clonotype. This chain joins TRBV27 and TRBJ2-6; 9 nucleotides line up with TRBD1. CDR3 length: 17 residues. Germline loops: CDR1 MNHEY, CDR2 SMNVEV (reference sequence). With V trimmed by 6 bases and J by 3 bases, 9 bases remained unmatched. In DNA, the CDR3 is TGTGCCAGCAGCCCGGGACAGGGTTTTGGTGGGGCCAACGTCCTGACTTTC. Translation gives CASSPGQGFGGANVLTF.

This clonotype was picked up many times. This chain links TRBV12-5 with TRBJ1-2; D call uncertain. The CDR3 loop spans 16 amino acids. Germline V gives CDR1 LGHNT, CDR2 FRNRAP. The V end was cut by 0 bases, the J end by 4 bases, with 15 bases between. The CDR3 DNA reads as TGTGCTAGTGGTTTGGTACGGAGGCAGTACGCCTATGGCTACACCTTC. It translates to CASGLVRRQYAYGYTF.

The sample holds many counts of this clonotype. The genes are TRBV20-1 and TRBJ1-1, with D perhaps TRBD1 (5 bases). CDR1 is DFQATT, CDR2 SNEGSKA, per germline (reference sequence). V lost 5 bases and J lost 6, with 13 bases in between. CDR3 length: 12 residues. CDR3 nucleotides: TGCAGTGCTGGGGGAATGCGGGCTGAAGCTTTCTTT. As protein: CSAGGMRAEAFF.

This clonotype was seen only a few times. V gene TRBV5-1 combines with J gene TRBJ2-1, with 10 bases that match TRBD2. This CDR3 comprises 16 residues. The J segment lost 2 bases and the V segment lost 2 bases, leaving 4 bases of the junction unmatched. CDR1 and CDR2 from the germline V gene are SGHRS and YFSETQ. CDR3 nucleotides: TGCGCCAGCAGCTTCGGACTAGCGGCCACCTACAATGAGCAGTTCTTC. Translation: CASSFGLAATYNEQFF.